Listed below are T cell receptor beta chains from one sample, sequenced in a study of blood T cell repertoires in COVID-19. Profiling relied on immunoSEQ multiplex PCR, and the TCRdb table lists in-frame clones only, not all of them. The sample includes nearly 350,000 clones, around 82% of them seen just once. Sequencing was done on a sample of peripheral blood. These TCRs come from a man aged 25 to 40 with active or convalescent COVID-19. Each CDR3 is given with its conserved first and last residue. The order of the fields is clone size, D gene, V gene, J gene, CDR3 DNA, CDR3 protein. The D gene is left open where the match is weak. Where a row states a size, it is once, few, many or the class of an expanded clone; other rows omit it.

>NA|NA|TRBV6-5|TRBJ1-5
TGTGCCAGCAGTTACTATCAGGGTAGCAATCAGCCCCAGCATTTT
CASSYYQGSNQPQHF
>NA|TRBD1|TRBV15|TRBJ1-4
TGTGCCACCAGCACCGGACAGGGGAGGAATAATGAAAAACTGTTTTTT
CATSTGQGRNNEKLFF
>NA|NA|TRBV30|TRBJ1-4
TGTGCCTGGAGTGCGGGGGAAAAACTGTTTTTT
CAWSAGEKLFF
>NA|NA|TRBV29-1|TRBJ1-5
TGCAGCGTTGAAGGATCCGCTGACAGGCCGGATCAGCCCCAGCATTTT
CSVEGSADRPDQPQHF
>NA|TRBD1|TRBV4-3|TRBJ2-3
TGCGCCAGCAGCCAAGAGTGGGACAGGGGTACAGATACGCAGTATTTT
CASSQEWDRGTDTQYF
>NA|NA|TRBV25-1|TRBJ1-1
TGTGCCAGCAGTGCAAGCGAGGAGAGAGCTTTCTTT
CASSASEERAFF
>NA|NA|TRBV4-1|TRBJ2-1
TGCGCCAGCAGCCAAGATGTCGGCGGGGCGGAGTACAATGAGCAGTTCTTC
CASSQDVGGAEYNEQFF
>NA|NA|TRBV4-3|TRBJ2-2
TGCGCCAGCAGCCAAAATCAGGGGACCGGGGAGCTGTTTTTT
CASSQNQGTGELFF
>few|NA|TRBV6-1|TRBJ2-1
TGTGCCAGCAGTGAATCAGGGATCTCCTACAATGAGCAGTTCTTC
CASSESGISYNEQFF
>NA|TRBD2|TRBV24-1|TRBJ2-2
TGTGCCACCAAGGCGGGAGGGCTGAACACCGGGGAGCTGTTTTTT
CATKAGGLNTGELFF
>NA|TRBD2|TRBV5-1|TRBJ2-1
TGCGCCAGCGGGGGGACTAGCCGCCACAATGAGCAGTTCTTC
CASGGTSRHNEQFF
>NA|NA|TRBV7-9|TRBJ1-1
TGTGCCAGCAGCCGAAAGATCGGGGGATTCTCTGAAGCTTTCTTT
CASSRKIGGFSEAFF
>NA|TRBD2|TRBV7-2|TRBJ2-5
TGTGCCAGCAGCTTAGGAGCGGGATTGGATGAGACCCAGTACTTC
CASSLGAGLDETQYF
>NA|TRBD2|TRBV4-3|TRBJ2-2
TGCGCCAGCAGCCAAGCCCCGGGACTAGCTTCCACCGGGGAGCTGTTTTTT
CASSQAPGLASTGELFF
>NA|NA|TRBV6-2/TRBV6-3|TRBJ2-7
TGTGCCAGCAGTTCTACGATCTACGAGCAGTACTTC
CASSSTIYEQYF
>NA|NA|TRBV29-1|TRBJ1-2
TGCAGCGTTGAAAGGTCGAGGGTCGGTAACTATGGCTACACCTTC
CSVERSRVGNYGYTF
>NA|TRBD1|TRBV7-2|TRBJ2-7
TGTGCCAGCAGCCCAGGGGGCTTCTACGAGCAGTACTTC
CASSPGGFYEQYF
>NA|NA|TRBV28|TRBJ1-1
TGTGCCAGCAGTTTCCGGGACAATGAAGCTTTCTTT
CASSFRDNEAFF
>few|TRBD1|TRBV4-1|TRBJ2-2
TGCGCCAGCAGCCCAAAGGACAGGGACCACACCGGGGAGCTGTTTTTT
CASSPKDRDHTGELFF
>NA|TRBD1|TRBV23-1|TRBJ2-2
TGCGCCAGCAGTTCAGAAGAACAGGGGGGAAGAAGGCACACCGGGGAGCTGTTTTTT
CASSSEEQGGRRHTGELFF
>NA|NA|TRBV5-6|TRBJ1-5
TGTGCCAGCAGCTTGACAGGGACGGGACAGCCCCAGCATTTT
CASSLTGTGQPQHF
>NA|TRBD1|TRBV27|TRBJ1-2
TGTGCCAGCAGTCCTACAGGGGACTATGGCTACACCTTC
CASSPTGDYGYTF
>NA|TRBD1|TRBV6-2/TRBV6-3|TRBJ1-5
TGTGCCAGCAGTTACCTTCGGGAACAGGGGACTAGCAATCAGCCCCAGCATTTT
CASSYLREQGTSNQPQHF
>NA|NA|TRBV18|TRBJ1-1
TGTGCCAGCTCACGTCAGCCGGGTGAAGCTTTCTTT
CASSRQPGEAFF
>NA|TRBD1|TRBV5-1|TRBJ2-3
TGCGCCAGCAGCTTAGGGACAGGGGCAACAGATACGCAGTATTTT
CASSLGTGATDTQYF
>NA|NA|TRBV11-2|TRBJ1-4
TGTGCCAGCAGTCTAGAGGGAGAACTGTTTTTT
CASSLEGELFF
>NA|NA|TRBV7-9|TRBJ1-6
TGTGCCAGCAGCCCTTCTAGGGGTTCCAATTCACCCCTCCACTTT
CASSPSRGSNSPLHF
>NA|TRBD2|TRBV5-4|TRBJ2-2
TGTGCCAGCAGCCCGCGGCGGGGGACCGGGGAGCTGTTTTTT
CASSPRRGTGELFF
>NA|NA|TRBV7-8|TRBJ2-2
TGTGCCAGCAGCTTGACTAGCACCGGGGAGCTGTTTTTT
CASSLTSTGELFF
>few|NA|TRBV11-1|TRBJ2-3
TGTGCCAGCAGCTTAGAGTCTGGACTCATCAGGACGCAGTATTTT
CASSLESGLIRTQYF
>once|NA|TRBV19|TRBJ1-6
TGTGCCAGTAGTATTCCAGGGAATTCACCCCTCCACTTT
CASSIPGNSPLHF
>NA|NA|TRBV6-1|TRBJ1-2
TGTGCCAGCAGTGAAGTAGTGACAGTCTATGGCTACACCTTC
CASSEVVTVYGYTF
>NA|NA|TRBV19|TRBJ2-1
TGTGCCAGTAGTATTGGGGGCCAGAGTGAGCAGTTCTTC
CASSIGGQSEQFF
>NA|TRBD1|TRBV7-2|TRBJ2-1
TGTGCCAGCAGCTTCGACAGGGATTCCTACAATGAGCAGTTCTTC
CASSFDRDSYNEQFF
>NA|NA|TRBV5-1|TRBJ1-5
TGCGCCAGCAGCTTGCGAGGGGGTGGCAATCAGCCCCAGCATTTT
CASSLRGGGNQPQHF